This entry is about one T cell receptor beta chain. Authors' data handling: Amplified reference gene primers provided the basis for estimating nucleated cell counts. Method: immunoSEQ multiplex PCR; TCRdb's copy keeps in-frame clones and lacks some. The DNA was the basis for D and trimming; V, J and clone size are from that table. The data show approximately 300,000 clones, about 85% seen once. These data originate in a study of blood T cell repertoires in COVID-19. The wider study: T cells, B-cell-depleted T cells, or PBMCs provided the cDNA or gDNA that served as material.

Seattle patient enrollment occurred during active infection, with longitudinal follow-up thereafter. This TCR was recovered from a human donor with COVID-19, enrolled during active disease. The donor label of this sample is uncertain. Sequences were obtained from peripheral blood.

CDR3 bases: TGCGCCAGCAGCTTGGGGAGGGGATCGGGAAACACCATATATTTT. This gives the protein CASSLGRGSGNTIYF. The chain is built from TRBV5-1 and TRBJ1-3, with D perhaps TRBD1 (5 bases). V lost 0 bases and J 4 bases, leaving 11 bases between the germline ends. CDR1 and CDR2 (germline): SGHRS, YFSETQ. This CDR3 region has 15 residues.